The next 25 T cell receptor beta chains were all read from a single sample in a study of identical twins. Via MiXCR, TCRdb re-called the 5' RACE reads, giving one row per CDR3 protein. The sample shows 1.5 million to 2 million distinct CDR3 sequences, about 30% of them seen only once. Input material: cord blood. Receptors originate from a newborn girl in good health.

The rearrangement joins TRBV10-3 to TRBJ1-2, with D perhaps matching TRBD1 (6 bases). The CDR3 contains 13 residues. Germline V gene data show CDR1 as ENHRY and CDR2 as SYGVKD. Trimming removed 6 bases at V and 7 bases at J, with 15 bases between. CDR3 loop: CAIRIQGEGGYTF. The CDR3 nucleotides are TGTGCCATCAGGATACAGGGAGAGGGTGGCTACACCTTC.

The chain combines TRBV29-1 with TRBJ2-7; D may be TRBD2 (6 bases). Trimming removed 5 bases from V and 2 bases from J, with 13 bases in between. The CDR3 runs 13 residues. Germline V gene sequence: CDR1 SQVTM, CDR2 ANQGSEA. DNA of the CDR3: TGCAGCGTTACGGGACTCGGGCCCTACGAGCAGTACTTC. This gives the protein CSVTGLGPYEQYF.

The DNA of the CDR3 is TGTGCCAGCGGGATTGGGACCCTGGGGAACACCGGGGAGCTGTTTTTT. It specifies CASGIGTLGNTGELFF. The chain uses TRBV7-8 and TRBJ2-2; D is possibly TRBD1 or TRBD2 (5 bases each). The germline CDR1 and CDR2 sequences are SGHVS and FQNEAQ. V lost 8 bases and J 1 base, leaving 17 bases between the germline ends. There are 16 residues in the CDR3. The full variable domain, completed using reference TRBV7-8 and TRBJ2-2, is GAGVSQSPRYKVAKRGQDVALRCDPISGHVSLFWYQQALGQGPEFLTYFQNEAQLDKSGLPSDRFFAERPEGSVSTLKIQRTQQEDSAVYLCASGIGTLGNTGELFFGEGSRLTVL.

The chain combines TRBV16 with TRBJ1-5; D perhaps matches TRBD1 (6 bases). There are 15 residues in the CDR3. Germline V gene sequence: CDR1 KGHSY, CDR2 FQNENV. The V gene lost 2 bases and the J gene lost 6 bases, with 14 bases spanning the gap. The CDR3 sequence: CASSQGLPGVQPQHF. The CDR3 bases are TGTGCCAGCAGCCAAGGGCTGCCAGGGGTTCAGCCCCAGCATTTT. Filled out from reference TRBV16 and TRBJ1-5, the complete variable domain reads GEEVAQTPKHLVRGEGQKAKLYCAPIKGHSYVFWYQQVLKNEFKFLISFQNENVFDETGMPKERFSAKCLPNSPCSLEIQATKLEDSAVYFCASSQGLPGVQPQHFGDGTRLSIL.

This clonotype was picked up a small number of times. This chain connects TRBV4-2 to TRBJ1-2; D is perhaps TRBD1 (5 bases). The CDR3 loop spans 15 amino acids. Germline assignment: CDR1 LGHNA and CDR2 YNFKEQ. V was shortened by 1 base and J by 3 bases, with 12 bases between the two germline ends. CDR3 bases: TGTGCCAGCAGCCAAGCGGCAGGGAGGGACTATGGCTACACCTTC. Amino acid sequence: CASSQAAGRDYGYTF.

The rearrangement uses TRBV6-6 and TRBJ1-1; D not resolved. Germline CDR1 and CDR2: MNHNY and SVGAGI (reference sequence). V shed 8 bases and J shed 3 bases, with 10 bases lying between them. This CDR3 contains 12 residues. CDR3 protein: CASARRDTEAFF. CDR3 bases: TGTGCCAGCGCTAGGCGGGACACTGAAGCTTTCTTT.

CDR3 in amino acids: CASSLWDRYSYNEQYF. The CDR3 DNA reads as TGCGCCAGCAGCTTGTGGGACAGGTACTCCTACAATGAGCAGTACTTC. This chain connects TRBV5-1 to TRBJ2-1, with 8 bases matching TRBD1. The end of the DNA is better explained by TRBJ2-7, so the J call may be wrong. The CDR3 has 16 amino acids. Germline V gene lookup returns CDR1 SGHRS and CDR2 YFSETQ.

V usage is TRBV5-5 and J usage is TRBJ2-3; D uncertain. Germline values: CDR1 SGHKS, CDR2 YYEKEE (reference sequence). The V end lost 1 base, the J end lost 4 bases, and 13 bases lay between the germline ends. This CDR3 is 15 amino acids long. CDR3 loop: CASSLSSAGPDTQYF. DNA of the CDR3: TGTGCCAGCAGCTTGTCCAGCGCCGGTCCAGATACGCAGTATTTT.

Concerning this clonotype: One end of the junction varies from germline; a read error may be responsible. The rearrangement links TRBV12-3 or TRBV12-4 to TRBJ2-3; 8 bases align to TRBD1. The length of the CDR3 is 15 residues. The CDR3 region is CASSFLDRDTDAQYF. In DNA, the CDR3 is TGTGCCAGCAGTTTTTTGGACAGGGACACAGATGCGCAGTATTTT.

As concerns this clonotype: A read error is possible here, since a much larger clone lies one base away. This chain links TRBV9 with TRBJ2-5, with 8 bases identical to TRBD1. The CDR3 contains 16 residues. The V gene's germline CDR1 is SGDLS and CDR2 YYNGEE. V lost 1 base to trimming and J lost 11 bases; unmatched junction nucleotides: 16. The CDR3 loop reads CASSVRKQGGYNEQYF. CDR3 coding DNA: TGTGCCAGCAGCGTAAGGAAACAGGGGGGCTACAATGAGCAGTACTTC.

The chain carries TRBV4-2 and TRBJ2-1; maybe TRBD1 (6 bases). V lost 1 base and J lost 1, with 8 bases in between. This CDR3 has 15 residues. Germline values: CDR1 LGHNA, CDR2 YNFKEQ. CDR3: CASSQAQGSYNEQFF. CDR3 in DNA: TGTGCCAGCAGCCAAGCCCAGGGGTCCTACAATGAGCAGTTCTTC.

This clonotype was detected a few times. V usage is TRBV11-2 and J usage is TRBJ1-2; 8 nucleotides line up with TRBD1. This CDR3 is built from 11 residues. Trimming removed 5 bases from V and 10 bases from J; junction bases left unmatched: 3. Germline assignment: CDR1 SGHAT and CDR2 FQNNGV. CDR3 amino acids: CASSAGGDYTF. CDR3 bases: TGTGCCAGCAGCGCAGGGGGCGACTACACCTTC.

This clonotype appeared a few times. This chain joins TRBV6-1 and TRBJ2-7, with a weak D call TRBD1 (5 bases). CDR1 is MNHNS and CDR2 is SASEGT in the germline V gene. The CDR3 consists of 13 residues. V was clipped by 4 bases and J by 0 bases, with 7 bases between them. The CDR3 DNA is TGTGCCAGCAGTGGGACATACTCCTACGAGCAGTACTTC. This encodes CASSGTYSYEQYF.

As concerns this clonotype: The junction departs from the called germline gene at one end, perhaps through a read error. V and J are TRBV10-2 and TRBJ2-3; D not resolved. Per the germline V gene, CDR1 is WSHSY and CDR2 is SAAADI. There are 12 residues in the CDR3. CDR3 in amino acids: CASSRSTDMQYF. The CDR3 DNA is TGCGCCAGCAGTCGTAGCACAGATATGCAGTATTTT.

The chain carries TRBV5-6 and TRBJ2-5, with D perhaps matching TRBD1 (6 bases). The CDR3 length is 17 residues. Trimming stripped 0 bases from V and 0 bases from J, with 15 bases between. Germline assignment: CDR1 SGHDT and CDR2 YYEEEE. The CDR3 region is CASSLDRDPYYQETQYF. DNA for the CDR3: TGTGCCAGCAGCTTGGACAGGGACCCTTACTACCAAGAGACCCAGTACTTC.

This clonotype has more than one count but fewer than ten. The rearrangement joins TRBV29-1 to TRBJ1-4; D call uncertain. CDR1 SQVTM and CDR2 ANQGSEA come from the germline V gene. The CDR3 is 11 amino acids. Trimming cost V 5 bases and J 8 bases, with 9 bases left between them. CDR3 sequence reads: CSVLEGEKLFF. CDR3 coding DNA: TGCAGCGTTTTAGAAGGGGAAAAACTGTTTTTT.

This sequence joins TRBV9 and TRBJ1-5; tentative D call: TRBD1 (5 bases). V gave up 4 bases and J gave up 4 bases, with 18 bases separating them. This CDR3 region has 16 residues. Germline V gene data show CDR1 as SGDLS and CDR2 as YYNGEE. CDR3 DNA: TGTGCCAGCAGCACCGGGGGGGGAGGTTTGAATCAGCCCCAGCATTTT. It translates to CASSTGGGGLNQPQHF.

This clonotype was observed a handful of times. The chain is built from TRBV3-1 and TRBJ2-1, with 10 bases aligning to TRBD2. Germline V gene data show CDR1 as LGHDT and CDR2 as YNNKEL (reference sequence). CDR3 length: 14 residues. J gave up 7 bases and V 3 bases, and 3 bases lay outside the gene matches. The CDR3 region has the DNA TGTGCCAGCAGCCATAGCGGGAGGTGGAATGAGCAGTTCTTC. It is translated as CASSHSGRWNEQFF.

This clonotype appeared a few times. V and J are TRBV27 and TRBJ1-5, with TRBD1 identical over 7 bases. The CDR3 runs 17 residues. From germline, CDR1 is MNHEY and CDR2 SMNVEV (reference sequence). J lost 7 bases, V lost 6 bases, and 18 bases had no gene match. The CDR3 coding sequence is TGTGCCAGCAGCCCCCAGGGTTTGCAGGGGGTGTACCAGCCCCAGCATTTT. This encodes CASSPQGLQGVYQPQHF.

This clonotype occurred a few times. CDR3 DNA sequence: TGTGCCAGCAGCTCGGACTTGCAAAGGGATACGCAGTATTTT. Its translation: CASSSDLQRDTQYF. The chain has TRBV13 and TRBJ2-3; weak D call: TRBD2 (5 bases). Germline CDR1 and CDR2: PRHDT and FYEKMQ (reference sequence). The CDR3 contains 14 residues. V lost 4 bases and J lost 6, with 14 bases in between.

This clonotype came up a few times. The chain couples TRBV11-2 to TRBJ1-1; D gene ambiguous. This CDR3 region has 13 residues. The germline V and J ends were trimmed by 0 bases and 6 bases, with 8 bases remaining between them. Per the germline V gene, CDR1 is SGHAT and CDR2 is FQNNGV. The CDR3 bases are TGTGCCAGCAGCTTAGATCGAAGCGCTGAAGCTTTCTTT. Its protein product is CASSLDRSAEAFF. Looking up the rest from reference TRBV11-2 and TRBJ1-1 gives the full variable domain: EAGVAQSPRYKIIEKRQSVAFWCNPISGHATLYWYQQILGQGPKLLIQFQNNGVVDDSQLPKDRFSAERLKGVDSTLKIQPAKLEDSAVYLCASSLDRSAEAFFGQGTRLTVV.

This sequence joins TRBV12-3 or TRBV12-4 and TRBJ1-2, with TRBD1 identical over 11 bases. V shed 6 bases, J shed 8 bases, and the junction held 5 bases outside the gene matches. This CDR3 comprises 13 residues. The CDR3 reads CASSRGQGGGYTF. As DNA, the CDR3 is TGTGCCAGCAGCCGGGGACAGGGGGGAGGCTACACCTTC.

Ten or more counts support this clonotype. The J gene is TRBJ1-4, the V gene TRBV12-3 or TRBV12-4, with 9 bases lining up with TRBD1. The CDR3 is made up of 13 amino acids. The J segment lost 5 bases and the V segment lost 10 bases, leaving 5 bases of the junction unmatched. This CDR3 reads CAILGTGNEKLFF. The CDR3 bases are TGTGCCATACTCGGGACAGGGAATGAAAAACTGTTTTTT.

This chain joins TRBV5-1 and TRBJ2-2; D is perhaps TRBD1 (6 bases). V lost 1 base and J 3 bases, leaving 16 bases between the germline ends. CDR1 and CDR2 from the germline V gene are SGHRS and YFSETQ. The CDR3 totals 17 residues. The CDR3 protein is CASSLSRTGWDTGELFF. In nucleotides, the CDR3 is TGCGCCAGCAGCTTGAGTCGCACAGGGTGGGACACCGGGGAGCTGTTTTTT.

In this sample, this clonotype turned up a few times. This chain joins TRBV3-1 and TRBJ2-7; 7 nucleotides line up with TRBD2. With V trimmed by 0 bases and J by 3 bases, 8 bases remained unmatched. CDR1 LGHDT and CDR2 YNNKEL come from the germline V gene (reference sequence). The CDR3 spans 16 residues. In nucleotides, the CDR3 is TGTGCCAGCAGCCAAGATCGAGAACTAGCGATCTACGAGCAGTACTTC. This translates into CASSQDRELAIYEQYF.